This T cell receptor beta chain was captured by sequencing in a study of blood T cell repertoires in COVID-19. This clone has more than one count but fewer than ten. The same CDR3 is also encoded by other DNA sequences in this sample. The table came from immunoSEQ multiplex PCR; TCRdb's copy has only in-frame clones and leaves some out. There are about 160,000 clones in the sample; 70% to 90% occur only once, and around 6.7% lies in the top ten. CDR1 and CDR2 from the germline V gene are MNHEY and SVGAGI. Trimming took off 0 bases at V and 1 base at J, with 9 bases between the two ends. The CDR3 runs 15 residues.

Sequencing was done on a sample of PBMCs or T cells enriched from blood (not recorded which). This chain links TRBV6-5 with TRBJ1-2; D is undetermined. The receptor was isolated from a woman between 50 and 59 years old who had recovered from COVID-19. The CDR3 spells CASSYSGGINYGYTF. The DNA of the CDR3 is TGTGCCAGCAGTTACTCGGGAGGGATTAACTATGGCTACACCTTC.